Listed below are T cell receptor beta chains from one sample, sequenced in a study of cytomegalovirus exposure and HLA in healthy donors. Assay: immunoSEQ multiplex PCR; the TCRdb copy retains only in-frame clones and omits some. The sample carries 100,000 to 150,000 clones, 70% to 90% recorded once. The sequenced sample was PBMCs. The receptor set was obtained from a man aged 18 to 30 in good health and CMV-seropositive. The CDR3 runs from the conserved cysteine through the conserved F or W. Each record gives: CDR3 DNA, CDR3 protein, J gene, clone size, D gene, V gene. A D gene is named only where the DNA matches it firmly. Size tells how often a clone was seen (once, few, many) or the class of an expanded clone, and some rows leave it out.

CDR3 DNA: TGTGCCAGTAGTATCTCAGACAGGGGGTACGAGCAGTACTTC
CDR3 protein: CASSISDRGYEQYF
J gene: TRBJ2-7
clone size: -
D gene: TRBD1
V gene: TRBV19

CDR3 DNA: TGTGCAAGTCGCCCCTCCGGGACAGGGCTGAACAATGAGCAGTTCTTC
CDR3 protein: CASRPSGTGLNNEQFF
J gene: TRBJ2-1
clone size: -
D gene: -
V gene: TRBV12-2

CDR3 DNA: TGTGCCAGCAGCTTCGGGACAGGTAGCAATCAGCCCCAGCATTTT
CDR3 protein: CASSFGTGSNQPQHF
J gene: TRBJ1-5
clone size: -
D gene: TRBD1
V gene: TRBV7-9

CDR3 DNA: TGTGCCAGCAGTTACTCGGCTCCGGGTTCACCCCTCCACTTT
CDR3 protein: CASSYSAPGSPLHF
J gene: TRBJ1-6
clone size: -
D gene: -
V gene: TRBV6-5

CDR3 DNA: TGTGCCAGCAGCTTAAGACAGGGGGCTGGCTACACCTTC
CDR3 protein: CASSLRQGAGYTF
J gene: TRBJ1-2
clone size: -
D gene: TRBD1
V gene: TRBV7-3

CDR3 DNA: TGTGCCAGTAGTACTGCGGGGGGAGGTCAGCCCCAGCATTTT
CDR3 protein: CASSTAGGGQPQHF
J gene: TRBJ1-5
clone size: -
D gene: -
V gene: TRBV19

CDR3 DNA: TGTGCCAGCAGCCCGATAGCGGGGGGGCCTAGCACAGATACGCAGTATTTT
CDR3 protein: CASSPIAGGPSTDTQYF
J gene: TRBJ2-3
clone size: -
D gene: TRBD2
V gene: TRBV7-7

CDR3 DNA: TGCGCCAGCAGCCAGCAGGGGGCCGGGACCGGGGAGCTGTTTTTT
CDR3 protein: CASSQQGAGTGELFF
J gene: TRBJ2-2
clone size: -
D gene: TRBD1
V gene: TRBV4-1

CDR3 DNA: TGTTCCAGCAGCTTATACGAGCGCGAGCAGTACTTC
CDR3 protein: CSSSLYEREQYF
J gene: TRBJ2-7
clone size: -
D gene: -
V gene: TRBV7-9

CDR3 DNA: TGTGCCAGCACCTCCTCAGGGACTGGGGCCAACGTCCTGACTTTC
CDR3 protein: CASTSSGTGANVLTF
J gene: TRBJ2-6
clone size: -
D gene: -
V gene: TRBV6-5

CDR3 DNA: TGTGCCAGCAGGGGACAGGGGGCGAACGTGCCCATGAACACTGAAGCTTTCTTT
CDR3 protein: CASRGQGANVPMNTEAFF
J gene: TRBJ1-1
clone size: -
D gene: TRBD1
V gene: TRBV2

CDR3 DNA: TGTGCCAGCAGTGAACAGGAAAATTCACCCCTCCACTTT
CDR3 protein: CASSEQENSPLHF
J gene: TRBJ1-6
clone size: medium-sized
D gene: -
V gene: TRBV6-1

CDR3 DNA: TGTGCCAGCAGTGGGAGACTAGCGGGGAACACCGGGGAGCTGTTTTTT
CDR3 protein: CASSGRLAGNTGELFF
J gene: TRBJ2-2
clone size: -
D gene: TRBD2
V gene: TRBV6-1

CDR3 DNA: TGTGCCAGCAGCATCTCGGGCGAGCAGTACTTC
CDR3 protein: CASSISGEQYF
J gene: TRBJ2-7
clone size: once
D gene: -
V gene: TRBV6-5

CDR3 DNA: TGCAGCGTTGAAGAACCCGAACTAGCGGGGGCATTTCTTCAGTTCTTC
CDR3 protein: CSVEEPELAGAFLQFF
J gene: TRBJ2-1
clone size: -
D gene: TRBD2
V gene: TRBV29-1

CDR3 DNA: TGTGCCAGCAGCATCAGCGGGGTACGCACAGATACGCAGTATTTT
CDR3 protein: CASSISGVRTDTQYF
J gene: TRBJ2-3
clone size: few
D gene: TRBD2
V gene: TRBV6-1

CDR3 DNA: TGTGCCAGCAGCTTATCCTCCGGGACAGGGGACACCGGGGAGCTGTTTTTT
CDR3 protein: CASSLSSGTGDTGELFF
J gene: TRBJ2-2
clone size: -
D gene: TRBD1
V gene: TRBV7-9

CDR3 DNA: TGCAGCGTTGTTGGAGGGAACACTGAAGCTTTCTTT
CDR3 protein: CSVVGGNTEAFF
J gene: TRBJ1-1
clone size: -
D gene: -
V gene: TRBV29-1

CDR3 DNA: TGCGCCAGCAGTGAGTATTGGCGGAAAAGGAACGAGCAGTACTTC
CDR3 protein: CASSEYWRKRNEQYF
J gene: TRBJ2-7
clone size: -
D gene: -
V gene: TRBV10-1

CDR3 DNA: TGTGCCAGCATGGACAGGGACACTTCATACGAGCAGTACTTC
CDR3 protein: CASMDRDTSYEQYF
J gene: TRBJ2-7
clone size: -
D gene: TRBD1
V gene: TRBV27

CDR3 DNA: TGTGCCAGCAGTTTATCTATTCGACAGGAGCAGTACTTC
CDR3 protein: CASSLSIRQEQYF
J gene: TRBJ2-7
clone size: -
D gene: -
V gene: TRBV27

CDR3 DNA: TGTGCCACGGGGGGCAGTTTCTACGAGCAGTACTTC
CDR3 protein: CATGGSFYEQYF
J gene: TRBJ2-7
clone size: -
D gene: -
V gene: TRBV11-2

CDR3 DNA: TGTGCCAGCAGCTCCGAAAGCGGCACAGATACGCAGTATTTT
CDR3 protein: CASSSESGTDTQYF
J gene: TRBJ2-3
clone size: -
D gene: -
V gene: TRBV7-9

CDR3 DNA: TGTGCCAGCAGCCCCCGGGGCTCTGGAAACACCATATATTTT
CDR3 protein: CASSPRGSGNTIYF
J gene: TRBJ1-3
clone size: once
D gene: -
V gene: TRBV7-2

CDR3 DNA: TGTGCCAGCAGCGTTAATAGCCTTAGCTCCTACAATGAGCAGTTCTTC
CDR3 protein: CASSVNSLSSYNEQFF
J gene: TRBJ2-1
clone size: few
D gene: -
V gene: TRBV9

CDR3 DNA: TGTGCCAGTTCAACCTTAGAAAACAGGGCGACTAGCACAGATACGCAGTATTTT
CDR3 protein: CASSTLENRATSTDTQYF
J gene: TRBJ2-3
clone size: -
D gene: -
V gene: TRBV2